These 24 T cell receptor beta chains came from one sample sequenced in a study of identical twins. TCRdb passed the 5' RACE reads through MiXCR, listing each CDR3 protein once. The sample yields over 600,000 distinct CDR3 sequences, 21% seen once. This sample was also put to use in a study of T cells expressing NK-cell markers.

The sequenced sample was PBMCs. The receptor set was obtained from a woman under 30 in good health.

This clonotype occurred a few times. The chain is built from TRBV6-5 and TRBJ2-1; the D gene is possibly TRBD2 (5 bases). Germline CDR1 MNHEY, CDR2 SVGAGI. CDR3 size: 16 residues. V dropped 0 bases and J dropped 2 bases, with 11 bases sitting between them. The CDR3 nucleotides read TGTGCCAGCAGTTACTCCGGGGTCCCTCCCTACAATGAGCAGTTCTTC. The encoded protein is CASSYSGVPPYNEQFF.

There are a few counts of this clonotype. The chain recombines TRBV12-5 with TRBJ1-1, with a tentative D call TRBD1 (5 bases). Germline V gene sequence: CDR1 LGHNT, CDR2 FRNRAP. CDR3 length equals 13 residues. Trimming took off 6 bases at V and 12 bases at J, with 20 bases between the two ends. CDR3 loop: CASGWTGTAFTFF. The CDR3, as DNA: TGTGCTAGTGGGTGGACCGGGACGGCCTTTACTTTCTTT.

This clonotype occurred a few times. The chain carries TRBV11-2 and TRBJ1-6; unclear D gene. The ends were cut back, 2 bases at V and 13 bases at J, with 6 bases in the middle. This CDR3 is built from 11 residues. The germline V gene encodes CDR1 SGHAT and CDR2 FQNNGV. CDR3 amino acids: CASSLSGPLHF. The CDR3 nucleotides read TGTGCCAGCAGCTTATCGGGGCCCCTCCACTTT.

This clonotype was detected a few times. The J gene is TRBJ2-1, the V gene TRBV20-1, with D unclear. This CDR3 is 13 amino acids long. CDR1 and CDR2 (germline): DFQATT, SNEGSKA (reference sequence). V lost 3 bases, J lost 4 bases, and 10 bases lay in between. CDR3 coding DNA: TGCAGTGCTAGGGACGGAAGATACAATGAGCAGTTCTTC. Protein: CSARDGRYNEQFF.

This clonotype came up once. The rearrangement links TRBV12-3 or TRBV12-4 to TRBJ2-5; D possibly corresponds to TRBD1 (6 bases). The CDR3 has 12 residues. Trimming cost V 6 bases and J 9 bases, with 14 bases left between them. In DNA form, the CDR3 reads TGTGCCAGCAGAGCTACAGGGTCGCCCCAGTACTTC. It specifies CASRATGSPQYF.

The rearrangement uses TRBV9 and TRBJ2-3; no reliable D call. V was trimmed by 0 bases and J by 2 bases, leaving 7 bases between them. CDR3 length equals 14 residues. Per germline, CDR1 SGDLS and CDR2 YYNGEE. Here the CDR3 reads CASSVGDFTDTQYF. In nucleotides, the CDR3 is TGTGCCAGCAGCGTAGGAGACTTCACAGATACGCAGTATTTT.

V gene TRBV4-2 combines with J gene TRBJ2-7; D may match TRBD1 or TRBD2 (6 bases each). The ends were cut back, 1 base at V and 7 bases at J, with 14 bases in the middle. Germline assignment: CDR1 LGHNA and CDR2 YNFKEQ. The CDR3 loop spans 14 amino acids. Written as DNA, the CDR3 is TGTGCCAGCAGCCAAGCTGACAGGAGGGGGGAGCAGTACTTC. Translated, it gives CASSQADRRGEQYF.

In its sample, this clonotype was seen a few times. The rearrangement links TRBV6-1 to TRBJ1-3; D unresolved. There are 15 residues in the CDR3. Looked up from germline, CDR1 is MNHNS and CDR2 is SASEGT. V was shortened by 5 bases and J by 0 bases, with 11 bases between the two germline ends. For the CDR3, the DNA is TGTGCCAGCAGTCGGCAGCCCCACTCTGGAAACACCATATATTTT. Amino acids: CASSRQPHSGNTIYF.

This chain uses TRBV9 with TRBJ2-3; tentative D call: TRBD2 (6 bases). V was pared by 1 base and J by 0 bases, with 9 bases between. Germline-derived CDR1 and CDR2 are SGDLS and YYNGEE. This CDR3 comprises 15 residues. CDR3 nucleotide sequence: TGTGCCAGCAGCGTAACAGGACTAAGCACAGATACGCAGTATTTT. Amino acids: CASSVTGLSTDTQYF.

The V and J genes are TRBV7-9 and TRBJ2-7; possible D gene TRBD1, 5 bases. V gave up 4 bases and J gave up 6 bases, with 19 bases separating them. This CDR3 is 15 amino acids long. Germline values: CDR1 SEHNR, CDR2 FQNEAQ (reference sequence). The CDR3 bases are TGTGCCAGCAGCTATAATAATGACAGAACTGGCGAGCAGTACTTC. Translation gives CASSYNNDRTGEQYF.

V and J are TRBV29-1 and TRBJ2-3; D possibly corresponds to TRBD1 (6 bases). V lost 6 bases and J 8 bases, leaving 18 bases between the germline ends. This CDR3 is 13 amino acids long. Germline V CDR1 and CDR2: SQVTM, ANQGSEA. The CDR3 DNA sequence: TGCAGCGTGCTACAGGGAGTAGGAGTTACGCAGTATTTT. Its translation is CSVLQGVGVTQYF.

This clonotype was found once. V is TRBV2 and J is TRBJ2-1; D gene uncertain. V was shortened by 3 bases and J by 7 bases, with 16 bases between the two germline ends. Germline V gene sequence: CDR1 SNHLY, CDR2 FYNNEI. This CDR3 comprises 15 residues. The CDR3 loop reads CASSEGTPTLNEQFF. The CDR3 DNA follows: TGTGCCAGCAGTGAGGGCACCCCAACCCTAAATGAGCAGTTCTTC.

The rearrangement joins TRBV29-1 to TRBJ2-5, with TRBD1 as a possible D gene (6 bases). The germline V and J ends were trimmed by 6 bases and 1 base, with 12 bases remaining between them. CDR3 length: 13 amino acids. Germline loops: CDR1 SQVTM, CDR2 ANQGSEA. This CDR3 is CSVIGQIQETQYF. The DNA of the CDR3 is TGCAGCGTGATAGGACAGATCCAAGAGACCCAGTACTTC.

This chain links TRBV12-3 or TRBV12-4 with TRBJ1-1, with 8 bases that match TRBD1. The J segment lost 2 bases and the V segment lost 4 bases, leaving 6 bases of the junction unmatched. CDR3 length: 15 residues. The CDR3 spells CASSYNRGYNTEAFF. CDR3 bases: TGTGCCAGCAGTTATAACAGGGGGTACAACACTGAAGCTTTCTTT.

This sequence joins TRBV7-3 and TRBJ2-2, with D tentatively TRBD1 (6 bases). Germline assignment: CDR1 SGHTA and CDR2 FQGTGA. Trimming took 0 bases from V and 6 from J, leaving 8 bases between them. CDR3 length: 14 residues. The CDR3 here is CASSLTSGAGELFF. CDR3 DNA: TGTGCCAGCAGCTTAACATCAGGGGCCGGGGAGCTGTTTTTT.

This sequence joins TRBV6-5 and TRBJ1-6; 9 bases agree with TRBD1. The V and J ends lost 4 bases and 6 bases, in that order; junction bases with no gene match: 4. Germline CDR1 and CDR2: MNHEY and SVGAGI. The CDR3 sequence is 15 residues long. As DNA, the CDR3 is TGTGCCAGCAGTTTCCGGGACAGGGCTAATTCACCCCTCCACTTT. This translates into CASSFRDRANSPLHF.

This clonotype appeared a few times. The chain couples TRBV24-1 to TRBJ2-1; 7 nucleotides line up with TRBD1. The CDR3 consists of 15 residues. CDR1 and CDR2 (germline): KGHDR, SFDVKD. Unmatched junction bases numbered 14, after V lost 7 bases and J lost 9 bases. The CDR3 sequence: CATSTTLEGASEQFF. The CDR3 coding sequence is TGTGCCACCAGCACTACTTTAGAGGGGGCGTCTGAGCAGTTCTTC.

The gene calls are TRBV4-2 and TRBJ2-1, with unresolved D. Germline V gene data show CDR1 as LGHNA and CDR2 as YNFKEQ. This CDR3 has 13 amino acids. The germline V and J ends were trimmed by 1 base and 10 bases, with 11 bases remaining between them. The CDR3 nucleotides read TGTGCCAGCAGCCAAGCTTCCTTTCGGGAGCAGTTCTTC. It yields the protein CASSQASFREQFF.

This clonotype occurred a few times. V is TRBV29-1 and J is TRBJ1-2; possibly TRBD1 for D (5 bases). Deletions cut 6 bases from V and 4 bases from J, with 21 bases between. There are 15 residues in the CDR3. In germline, CDR1 is SQVTM, CDR2 ANQGSEA. The CDR3 DNA reads as TGCAGCGTGACCTTTCCGGGACGAGACCTCTATGGCTACACCTTC. Protein: CSVTFPGRDLYGYTF.

The V and J genes are TRBV20-1 and TRBJ2-5; 9 bases map to TRBD2. The CDR3 runs 16 residues. Germline CDR1 and CDR2: DFQATT and SNEGSKA (reference sequence). The J segment lost 4 bases and the V segment lost 5 bases, leaving 14 bases of the junction unmatched. The CDR3 is CSAPRSGGWVGETQYF. The CDR3, as DNA: TGCAGTGCTCCGCGTAGCGGGGGTTGGGTCGGAGAGACCCAGTACTTC.

The sample holds a few counts of this clonotype. The rearrangement uses TRBV7-2 and TRBJ1-1; the D is unclear. CDR1 is SGHTA and CDR2 is FQGNSA in the germline V gene. Trimming stripped 3 bases from V and 3 bases from J, with 11 bases between. The CDR3 totals 14 residues. CDR3 sequence: CASSFQAGDTEAFF. In DNA, the CDR3 is TGTGCCAGCAGCTTTCAGGCGGGAGACACTGAAGCTTTCTTT.

This sequence joins TRBV5-1 and TRBJ1-6; 7 nucleotides agree with TRBD1. This CDR3 is 14 amino acids long. The germline V gene has CDR1 SGHRS and CDR2 YFSETQ. The ends lost 0 bases at V and 9 bases at J; junction bases unmatched: 3. The CDR3 bases are TGCGCCAGCAGCTTGGAAGGGGGCGGTTCACCCCTCCACTTT. As protein: CASSLEGGGSPLHF.

The rearrangement links TRBV24-1 to TRBJ2-5; D gene uncertain. Per germline, CDR1 KGHDR and CDR2 SFDVKD. V was trimmed by 0 bases and J by 7 bases, leaving 5 bases between them. The CDR3 loop spans 12 amino acids. The CDR3 DNA is TGTGCCACCAGTGATTTGGCCGGGACCCAGTACTTC. Encoded protein: CATSDLAGTQYF.

The rearrangement joins TRBV12-3 or TRBV12-4 to TRBJ2-3; D is unresolved. V was trimmed by 3 bases and J by 2 bases, leaving 12 bases between them. The CDR3 contains 15 residues. The CDR3 sequence: CASSFRQSVTDTQYF. Written as DNA, the CDR3 is TGTGCCAGCAGTTTCCGCCAATCCGTCACAGATACGCAGTATTTT.